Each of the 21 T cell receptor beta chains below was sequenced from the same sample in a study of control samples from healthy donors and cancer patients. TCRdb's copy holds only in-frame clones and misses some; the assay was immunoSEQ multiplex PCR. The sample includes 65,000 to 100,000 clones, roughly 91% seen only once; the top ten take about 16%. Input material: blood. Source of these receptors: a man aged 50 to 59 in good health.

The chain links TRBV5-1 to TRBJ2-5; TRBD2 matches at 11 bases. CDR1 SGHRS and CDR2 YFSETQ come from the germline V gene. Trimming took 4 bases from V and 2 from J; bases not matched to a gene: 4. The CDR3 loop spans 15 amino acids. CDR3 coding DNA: TGCGCCAGCAGCCGACTAGCGGGGTATCAAGAGACCCAGTACTTC. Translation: CASSRLAGYQETQYF.

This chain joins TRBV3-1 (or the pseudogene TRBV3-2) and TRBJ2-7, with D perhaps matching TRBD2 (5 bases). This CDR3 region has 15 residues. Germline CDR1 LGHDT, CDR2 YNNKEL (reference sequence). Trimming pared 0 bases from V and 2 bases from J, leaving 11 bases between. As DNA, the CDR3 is TGTGCCAGCAGCCAAGATGATCGGGGTACCTACGAGCAGTACTTC. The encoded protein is CASSQDDRGTYEQYF.

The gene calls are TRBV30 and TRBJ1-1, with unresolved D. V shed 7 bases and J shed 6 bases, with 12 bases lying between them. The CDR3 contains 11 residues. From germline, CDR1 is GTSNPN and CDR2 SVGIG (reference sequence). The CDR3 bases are TGTGCCTCGGACGCTTTCTCTGAAGCTTTCTTT. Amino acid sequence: CASDAFSEAFF. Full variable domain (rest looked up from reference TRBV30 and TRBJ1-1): SQTIHQWPATLVQPVGSPLSLECTVEGTSNPNLYWYRQAAGRGLQLLFYSVGIGQISSEVPQNLSASRPQDRQFILSSKKLLLSDSGFYLCASDAFSEAFFGQGTRLTVV.

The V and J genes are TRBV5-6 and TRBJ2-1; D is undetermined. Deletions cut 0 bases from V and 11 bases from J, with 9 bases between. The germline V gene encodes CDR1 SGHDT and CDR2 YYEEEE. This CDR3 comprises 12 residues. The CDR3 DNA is TGTGCCAGCAGCTTGGAGGGCGCACAGCAGTTCTTC. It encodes CASSLEGAQQFF. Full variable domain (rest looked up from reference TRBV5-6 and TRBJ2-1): DAGVTQSPTHLIKTRGQQVTLRCSPKSGHDTVSWYQQALGQGPQFIFQYYEEEERQRGNFPDRFSGHQFPNYSSELNVNALLLGDSALYLCASSLEGAQQFFGPGTRLTVL.

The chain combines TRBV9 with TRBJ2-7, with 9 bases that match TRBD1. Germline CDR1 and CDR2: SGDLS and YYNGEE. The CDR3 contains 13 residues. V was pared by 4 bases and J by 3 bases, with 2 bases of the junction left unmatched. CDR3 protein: CASSTGQGYEQYF. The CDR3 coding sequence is TGTGCCAGCAGCACGGGACAGGGCTACGAGCAGTACTTC.

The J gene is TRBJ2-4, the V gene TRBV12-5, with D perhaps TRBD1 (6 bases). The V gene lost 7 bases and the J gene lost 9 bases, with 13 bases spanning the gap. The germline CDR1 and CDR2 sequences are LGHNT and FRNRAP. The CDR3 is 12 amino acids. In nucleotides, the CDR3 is TGTGCTAGTGTGAAGCAGGGGCGCATTCAGTACTTC. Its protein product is CASVKQGRIQYF.

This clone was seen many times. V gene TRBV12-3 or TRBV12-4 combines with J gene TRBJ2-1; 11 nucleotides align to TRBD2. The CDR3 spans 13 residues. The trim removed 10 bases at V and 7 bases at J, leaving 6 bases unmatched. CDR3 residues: CATLAGGLNEQFF. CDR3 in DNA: TGTGCCACCTTAGCGGGGGGGCTAAATGAGCAGTTCTTC.

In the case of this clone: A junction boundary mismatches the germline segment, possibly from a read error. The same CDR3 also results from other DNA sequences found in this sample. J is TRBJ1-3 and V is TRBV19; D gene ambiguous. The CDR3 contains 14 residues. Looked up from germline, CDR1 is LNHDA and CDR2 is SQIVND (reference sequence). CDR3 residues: CATKQSLSGNTIYF. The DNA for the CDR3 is TGTGCCACAAAACAGAGCCTCTCTGGAAATACCATATATTTT.

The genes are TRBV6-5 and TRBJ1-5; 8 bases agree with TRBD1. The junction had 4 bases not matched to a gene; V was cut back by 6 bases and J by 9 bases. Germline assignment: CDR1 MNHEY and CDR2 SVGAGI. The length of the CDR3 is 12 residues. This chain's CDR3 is CASRTGGRPQHF. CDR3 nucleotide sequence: TGTGCCAGCAGAACAGGGGGACGGCCCCAGCATTTT.

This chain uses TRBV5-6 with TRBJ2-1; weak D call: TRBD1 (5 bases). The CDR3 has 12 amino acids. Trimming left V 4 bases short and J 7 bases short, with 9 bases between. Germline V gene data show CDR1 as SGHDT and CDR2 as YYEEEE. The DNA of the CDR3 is TGTGCCAGCAGCCCGACAGTTAATGAGCAGTTCTTC. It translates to CASSPTVNEQFF.

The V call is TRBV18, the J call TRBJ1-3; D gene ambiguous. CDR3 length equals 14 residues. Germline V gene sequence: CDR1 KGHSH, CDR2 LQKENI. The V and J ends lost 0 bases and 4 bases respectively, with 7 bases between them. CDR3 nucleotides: TGTGCCAGCTCACCACCGGCGTGGGGAAACACCATATATTTT. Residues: CASSPPAWGNTIYF. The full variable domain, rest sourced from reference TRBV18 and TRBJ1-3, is NAGVMQNPRHLVRRRGQEARLRCSPMKGHSHVYWYRQLPEEGLKFMVYLQKENIIDESGMPKERFSAEFPKEGPSILRIQQVVRGDSAAYFCASSPPAWGNTIYFGEGSWLTVV.

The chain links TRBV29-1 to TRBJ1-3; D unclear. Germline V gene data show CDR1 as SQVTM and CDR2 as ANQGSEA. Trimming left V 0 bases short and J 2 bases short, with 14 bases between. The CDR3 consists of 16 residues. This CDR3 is CSVEEMGIFTGNTIYF. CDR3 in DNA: TGCAGCGTTGAAGAAATGGGAATTTTCACTGGAAACACCATATATTTT.

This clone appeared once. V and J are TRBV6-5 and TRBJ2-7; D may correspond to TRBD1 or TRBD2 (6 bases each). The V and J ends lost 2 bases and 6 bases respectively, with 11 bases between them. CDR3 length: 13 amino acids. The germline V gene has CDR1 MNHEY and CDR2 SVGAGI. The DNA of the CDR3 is TGTGCCAGCAGTTACGGGGGGCGGGGCGAGCAGTACTTC. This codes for CASSYGGRGEQYF.

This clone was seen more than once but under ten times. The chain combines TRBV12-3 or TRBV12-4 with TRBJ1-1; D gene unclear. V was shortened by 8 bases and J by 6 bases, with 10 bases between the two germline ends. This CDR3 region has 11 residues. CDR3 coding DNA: TGTGCCAGCTTCTCGCTCCCTGAAGCTTTCTTT. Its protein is CASFSLPEAFF.

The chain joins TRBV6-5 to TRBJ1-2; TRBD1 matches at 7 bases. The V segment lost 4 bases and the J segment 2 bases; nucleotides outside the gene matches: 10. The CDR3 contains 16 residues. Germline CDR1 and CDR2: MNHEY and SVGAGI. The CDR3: CASSSTKQGRNYGYTF. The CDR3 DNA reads TGTGCCAGCAGTTCCACCAAACAGGGGAGGAACTATGGCTACACCTTC.

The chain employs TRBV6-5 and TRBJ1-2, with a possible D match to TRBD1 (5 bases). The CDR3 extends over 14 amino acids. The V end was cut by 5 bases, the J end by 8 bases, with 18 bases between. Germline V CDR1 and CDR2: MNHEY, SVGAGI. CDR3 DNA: TGTGCCAGCAGTCCCCGAGGCAGGGAAGAGGGCTACACCTTC. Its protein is CASSPRGREEGYTF.

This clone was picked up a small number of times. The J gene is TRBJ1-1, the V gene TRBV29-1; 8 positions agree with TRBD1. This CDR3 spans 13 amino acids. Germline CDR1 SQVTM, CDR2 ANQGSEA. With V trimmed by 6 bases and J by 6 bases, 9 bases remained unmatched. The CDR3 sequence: CSVETGVMAEAFF. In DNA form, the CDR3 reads TGCAGCGTGGAGACAGGGGTAATGGCTGAAGCTTTCTTT. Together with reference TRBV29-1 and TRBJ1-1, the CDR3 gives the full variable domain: SAVISQKPSRDICQRGTSLTIQCQVDSQVTMMFWYRQQPGQSLTLIATANQGSEATYESGFVIDKFPISRPNLTFSTLTVSNMSPEDSSIYLCSVETGVMAEAFFGQGTRLTVV.

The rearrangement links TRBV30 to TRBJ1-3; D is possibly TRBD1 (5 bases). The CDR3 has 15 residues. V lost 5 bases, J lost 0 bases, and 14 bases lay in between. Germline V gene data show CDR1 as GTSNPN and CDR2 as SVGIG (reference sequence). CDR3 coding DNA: TGTGCCTGGGGGAGAGGGGCCAACTCTGGAAACACCATATATTTT. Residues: CAWGRGANSGNTIYF.

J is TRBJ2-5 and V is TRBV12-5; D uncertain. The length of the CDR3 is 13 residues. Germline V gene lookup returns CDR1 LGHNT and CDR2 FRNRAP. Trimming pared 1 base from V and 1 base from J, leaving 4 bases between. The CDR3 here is CASGLALQETQYF. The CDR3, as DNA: TGTGCTAGTGGTTTGGCCCTCCAAGAGACCCAGTACTTC.

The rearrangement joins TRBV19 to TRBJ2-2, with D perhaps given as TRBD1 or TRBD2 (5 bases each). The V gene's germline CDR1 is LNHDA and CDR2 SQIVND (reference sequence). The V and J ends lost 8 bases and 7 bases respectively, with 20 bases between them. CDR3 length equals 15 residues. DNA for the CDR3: TGTGCCAGTTCCTCTTCGGGGACGTTGGGCGGGGAGCTGTTTTTT. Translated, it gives CASSSSGTLGGELFF.

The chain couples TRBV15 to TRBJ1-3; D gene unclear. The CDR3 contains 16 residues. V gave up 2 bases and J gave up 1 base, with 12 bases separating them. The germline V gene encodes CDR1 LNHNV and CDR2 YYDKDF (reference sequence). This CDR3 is CATSRTYSASGNTIYF. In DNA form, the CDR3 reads TGTGCCACCAGCAGAACCTACTCCGCATCTGGAAACACCATATATTTT.